The rows below give T cell receptor beta chains drawn from one sample of a study of cytomegalovirus exposure and HLA in healthy donors. Measured with immunoSEQ multiplex PCR; TCRdb has only the in-frame clones, and not every one. The sample has about 98,000 clones, around 83% seen once; the top ten hold under 4%. Sequencing input: PBMCs. All receptors come from a female donor in good health and CMV-seropositive. The CDR3 runs from the conserved cysteine through the conserved F or W. The D gene is left open where the match is weak. Size tells how often a clone was seen (once, few, many) or the class of an expanded clone, and some rows leave it out.

J,V,D,size,DNA,CDR3
TRBJ2-1,TRBV6-1,.,.,TGTGCCAGCAGTGAACTGGCCGGGAGTTCCCCATACAATGAGCAGTTCTTC,CASSELAGSSPYNEQFF
TRBJ1-2,TRBV28,.,.,TGTGCCAGCAGTTTATCGGGGGTTGCACATGGCTACACCTTC,CASSLSGVAHGYTF
TRBJ2-1,TRBV2,TRBD2,.,TGTGCCAGCAGTAAGACTCCCCGACTAGCGGGAGATGGAAATGAGCAGTTCTTC,CASSKTPRLAGDGNEQFF
TRBJ2-7,TRBV4-1,.,.,TGCGCCAGCAGCCAAGATCAGCAGGCCCACGAGCAGTACTTC,CASSQDQQAHEQYF
TRBJ2-5,TRBV9,.,.,TGTGCCAGCAGCGTAGCTTCAGGGACGGGGGAGCAGTACTTC,CASSVASGTGEQYF
TRBJ2-3,TRBV7-2,TRBD2,few,TGTGCCAGCAGCTTAGTCTCTTCACTAGCGGGGGGGGGAGGAGATACGCAGTATTTT,CASSLVSSLAGGGGDTQYF
TRBJ2-7,TRBV20-1,.,.,TGCAGTGGGGGGCTGGGTGCCGAGCAGTACTTC,CSGGLGAEQYF
TRBJ1-1,TRBV5-4,.,.,TGTGCCAGCAGCTTGGTCGGCGGTTGGACTGAAGCTTTCTTT,CASSLVGGWTEAFF
TRBJ1-4,TRBV2,.,.,TGTGCCAGCAGGAACGTAGCAACTAATGAAAAACTGTTTTTT,CASRNVATNEKLFF
TRBJ1-1,TRBV4-1,.,.,TGCGCCAGCAGCCAGGCACCCGACGGACATCATCGGAACACTGAAGCTTTCTTT,CASSQAPDGHHRNTEAFF
TRBJ2-1,TRBV1,.,.,TGCACCAGCAGCCAAGCCCTCTTCTTAGCGGCAAGTACTGTAAATGAGCAGTTCTTC,CTSSQALFLAASTVNEQFF
TRBJ2-3,TRBV11-2,TRBD2,.,TGTGCCAGCAGCTTAGGGGGACTAGGGGGAGCCACTAGCACAGATACGCAGTATTTT,CASSLGGLGGATSTDTQYF
TRBJ2-7,TRBV11-2,TRBD2,.,TGTGCCAGCAGCTTTTGGGGGAGATCGGGGGGACCCTACGAGCAGTACTTC,CASSFWGRSGGPYEQYF
TRBJ2-2,TRBV5-6,.,.,TGTGCCAGCAGCACGAGGAGGACCAACACCGGGGAGCTGTTTTTT,CASSTRRTNTGELFF
TRBJ2-3,TRBV6-5,TRBD1,.,TGTGCCAGCAACAGGGGGTCCACAGATACGCAGTATTTT,CASNRGSTDTQYF
TRBJ2-7,TRBV27,TRBD2,.,TGTGCCAGCAGCTTGGGACTAGTAGTCACCTACGAGCAGTACTTC,CASSLGLVVTYEQYF
TRBJ2-5,TRBV6-5,TRBD1,once,TGTGCCAGCAGTATACAGGGGGTAGAGACCCAGTACTTC,CASSIQGVETQYF
TRBJ1-4,TRBV5-1,TRBD1,.,TGCGCCAGCAGTTTTACTTACAGGGGCCGTAATGAAAAACTGTTTTTT,CASSFTYRGRNEKLFF
TRBJ2-5,TRBV2,TRBD1,.,TGTGCCAGCAGGTCCGGGACAGGGGGCGGCGAGACCCAGTACTTC,CASRSGTGGGETQYF
TRBJ2-7,TRBV9,.,.,TGTGCCAGCAGCGTAGAAGAAGGGGATTACGAGCAGTACTTC,CASSVEEGDYEQYF
TRBJ1-1,TRBV18,TRBD1,.,TGTGCCAGCTCACGCCGACAGGGGAAGTTGGACACTGAAGCTTTCTTT,CASSRRQGKLDTEAFF
TRBJ1-1,TRBV27,TRBD1,.,TGTGCCAGCACAGGACAGGGGAGCACTGAAGCTTTCTTT,CASTGQGSTEAFF
TRBJ2-5,TRBV19,.,.,TGTGCCAGTAGTAGGCGAGGTGCAGAGACCCAGTACTTC,CASSRRGAETQYF
TRBJ1-1,TRBV10-1,.,.,TGCGCCAGCAGTGAGGGGCGGGAGAACACTGAAGCTTTCTTT,CASSEGRENTEAFF
TRBJ2-5,TRBV25-1,.,.,TGTGCCAGCAGTCCAGGGAGGGAGACCCAGTACTTC,CASSPGRETQYF
TRBJ1-5,TRBV1,.,.,TGCACCAGCCCCCGGGACAAGGGTTATAGCAATCAGCCCCAGCATTTT,CTSPRDKGYSNQPQHF
TRBJ1-2,TRBV7-9,.,few,TGTGCCAGCAGCTTAGGTATTTCTCGGTCGACGGGTGGCTACACCTTC,CASSLGISRSTGGYTF
TRBJ2-3,TRBV4-2,.,.,TGTGCCAGCAGCCAAGAGGGCTCCACAGATACGCAGTATTTT,CASSQEGSTDTQYF
TRBJ1-2,TRBV2,.,.,TGTGCCAGCAGGGCAGACAGCTCCTATGGCTACACCTTC,CASRADSSYGYTF
TRBJ2-1,TRBV19,.,.,TGTGCCAGTAGTCCCCAGGGGGGCCCGGGGGCTTACAATGAGCAGTTCTTC,CASSPQGGPGAYNEQFF
TRBJ1-5,TRBV27,.,.,TGTGCCAGCAGTCCAAACTTGATTACAGAGATCCCGTATAGCAATCAGCCCCAGCATTTT,CASSPNLITEIPYSNQPQHF
TRBJ2-5,TRBV25-1,TRBD2,.,TGTGCCAGCAGCGGGGAGGCTAGCGGGGGAACGGAGACCCAGTACTTC,CASSGEASGGTETQYF
TRBJ1-1,TRBV4-2,.,few,TGTGCCAGCAGCCAAGAGATTTCCAGTTTGAACACTGAAGCTTTCTTT,CASSQEISSLNTEAFF
TRBJ1-3,TRBV2,.,.,TGTGCCAGCGTGAAGCAAGGAAACACCATATATTTT,CASVKQGNTIYF
TRBJ1-2,TRBV25-1,.,.,TGTGCCAGCAGTGCCCCTTGGGAGGGGAACGGCTACACCTTC,CASSAPWEGNGYTF
TRBJ1-2,TRBV5-1,.,.,TGCGCCAGCAGCTTGGACAGCTTGTTCGACTATGGCTACACCTTC,CASSLDSLFDYGYTF
TRBJ2-7,TRBV11-2,TRBD2,few,TGTGCCAGCAGCGCCCCGGGGGGGAAATTTGCGGGGACCTACGAGCAGTACTTC,CASSAPGGKFAGTYEQYF
TRBJ2-7,TRBV2,TRBD1,.,TGTGCCAGCAGTCCGGGACAGGGGGCAGGTGAGCAGTACTTC,CASSPGQGAGEQYF
TRBJ1-1,TRBV9,.,.,TGTGCCAGCAGCGTAGTCTTGACAGGGAACACTGAAGCTTTCTTT,CASSVVLTGNTEAFF
TRBJ2-7,TRBV6-6,TRBD2,.,TGTGCCAGCAGTTCCGGGACTAGCGGGGCCGAGCAGTACTTC,CASSSGTSGAEQYF
TRBJ1-4,TRBV11-2,.,.,TGTGCCTTGGGTCCGTGGACAGTGGCTGTGTGGAAACTGTTTTTT,CALGPWTVAVWKLFF
TRBJ2-3,TRBV5-1,.,.,TGCGCCAGCAGCAGGTGGACAGCCCCAGATACGCAGTATTTT,CASSRWTAPDTQYF
TRBJ1-2,TRBV5-3,TRBD1,.,TGTGCCAGAAGCTCGACAGGGTTGAATGGCTACACCTTC,CARSSTGLNGYTF
TRBJ2-1,TRBV11-2,.,.,TGTGCCAGCAGCTTAGATCGTACAGGGAGATACAATGAGCAGTTCTTC,CASSLDRTGRYNEQFF
TRBJ1-1,TRBV30,TRBD1,.,TGTGCCTGGAGTTCCCGACAGGGGGTGTGGGAGGCTTTCTTT,CAWSSRQGVWEAFF
TRBJ2-1,TRBV7-9,TRBD2,few,TGTGCCAGCAGTCAACTAGCGGGGGGATGGAATGAGCAGTTCTTC,CASSQLAGGWNEQFF
TRBJ2-7,TRBV2,.,.,TGTGCCAGCAGTGTGCGGAGGAGCTCCTACGAGCAGTACTTC,CASSVRRSSYEQYF
TRBJ2-1,TRBV29-1,.,.,TGCAGCGTTGATAGCCTGAGCTCCTACAATGAGCAGTTCTTC,CSVDSLSSYNEQFF
TRBJ2-1,TRBV6-5,.,.,TGTGCCAGCAGTTCGGTTAGCGGAAGGGGGGGTGGTGAGCAGTTCTTC,CASSSVSGRGGGEQFF
TRBJ2-7,TRBV27,.,once,TGTGCCAGCAGCATTTCAGGGGCGTCCGAGCAGTACTTC,CASSISGASEQYF
TRBJ1-1,TRBV6-1,.,.,TGTGCCAGCAGTGAAGTAGCGGTAACTGAAGCTTTCTTT,CASSEVAVTEAFF
TRBJ1-2,TRBV20-1,.,.,TGCAGTGCCTCGAGGGGAGGTGGCTACACCTTC,CSASRGGGYTF
TRBJ1-1,TRBV6-5,.,.,TGTGCCAGCAGTCTCGGGGTCACTCTGAACACTGAAGCTTTCTTT,CASSLGVTLNTEAFF
TRBJ2-3,TRBV5-1,TRBD2,.,TGCGCCAGCAGCTTGGAAGCTAGCGGGGGGGAGGCAGATACGCAGTATTTT,CASSLEASGGEADTQYF
TRBJ1-2,TRBV10-2,TRBD1,.,TGCGCCAGCAGTGTGGGACAGACGGACTATGGCTACACCTTC,CASSVGQTDYGYTF
TRBJ2-2,TRBV19,.,.,TGTGCCAGTAGTATGGAAAGGACTAGGGGGTTCCGGGAGCTGTTTTTT,CASSMERTRGFRELFF
TRBJ2-1,TRBV30,TRBD2,.,TGCGCCTGGAGTGTACCTGGGGGGGGTGAGCAGTTCTTC,CAWSVPGGGEQFF
TRBJ2-1,TRBV7-9,TRBD1,.,TGTGCCAGCAGCCTACGTAGCAGGGGGTCGGGACGCCCCAAAAGGCAGTTCTTC,CASSLRSRGSGRPKRQFF
TRBJ1-2,TRBV2,.,.,TGTGCCAGCAGTCCCGGCAGGGTTGGCTACACCTTC,CASSPGRVGYTF